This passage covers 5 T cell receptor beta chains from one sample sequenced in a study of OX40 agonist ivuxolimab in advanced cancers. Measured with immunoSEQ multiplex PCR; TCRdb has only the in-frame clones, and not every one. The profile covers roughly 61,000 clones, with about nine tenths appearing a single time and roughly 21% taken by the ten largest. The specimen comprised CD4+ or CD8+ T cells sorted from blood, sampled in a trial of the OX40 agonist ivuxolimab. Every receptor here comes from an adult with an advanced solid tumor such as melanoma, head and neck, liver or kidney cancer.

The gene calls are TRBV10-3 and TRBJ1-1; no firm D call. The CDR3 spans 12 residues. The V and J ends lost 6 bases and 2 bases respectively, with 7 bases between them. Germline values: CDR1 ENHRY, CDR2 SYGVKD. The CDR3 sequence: CAIRAENTEAFF. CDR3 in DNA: TGTGCCATCAGGGCAGAAAACACTGAAGCTTTCTTT.

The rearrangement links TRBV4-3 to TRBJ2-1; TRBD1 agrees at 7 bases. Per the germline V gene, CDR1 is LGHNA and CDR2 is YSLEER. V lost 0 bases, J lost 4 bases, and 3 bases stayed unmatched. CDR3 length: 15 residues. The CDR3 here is CASSQEGTAYNEQFF. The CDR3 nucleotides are TGCGCCAGCAGCCAAGAAGGGACAGCATACAATGAGCAGTTCTTC.

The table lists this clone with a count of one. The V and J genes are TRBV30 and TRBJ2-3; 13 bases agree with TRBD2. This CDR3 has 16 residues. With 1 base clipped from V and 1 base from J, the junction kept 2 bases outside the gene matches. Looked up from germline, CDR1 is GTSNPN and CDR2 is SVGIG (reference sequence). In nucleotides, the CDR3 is TGTGCCTGGAGTGAGGGGACTAGCGGGGGCACAGATACGCAGTATTTT. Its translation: CAWSEGTSGGTDTQYF.

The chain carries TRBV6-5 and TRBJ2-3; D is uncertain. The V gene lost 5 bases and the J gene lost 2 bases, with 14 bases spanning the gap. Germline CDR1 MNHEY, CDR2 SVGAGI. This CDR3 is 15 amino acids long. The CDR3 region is CASSTLPADTDTQYF. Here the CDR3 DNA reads TGTGCCAGCAGTACGCTGCCGGCGGACACAGATACGCAGTATTTT.

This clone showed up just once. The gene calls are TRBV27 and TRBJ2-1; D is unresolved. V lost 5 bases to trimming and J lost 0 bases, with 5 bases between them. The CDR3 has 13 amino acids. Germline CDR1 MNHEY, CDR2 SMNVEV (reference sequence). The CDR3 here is CASSPTSYNEQFF. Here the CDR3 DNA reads TGTGCCAGCAGTCCAACCTCCTACAATGAGCAGTTCTTC.